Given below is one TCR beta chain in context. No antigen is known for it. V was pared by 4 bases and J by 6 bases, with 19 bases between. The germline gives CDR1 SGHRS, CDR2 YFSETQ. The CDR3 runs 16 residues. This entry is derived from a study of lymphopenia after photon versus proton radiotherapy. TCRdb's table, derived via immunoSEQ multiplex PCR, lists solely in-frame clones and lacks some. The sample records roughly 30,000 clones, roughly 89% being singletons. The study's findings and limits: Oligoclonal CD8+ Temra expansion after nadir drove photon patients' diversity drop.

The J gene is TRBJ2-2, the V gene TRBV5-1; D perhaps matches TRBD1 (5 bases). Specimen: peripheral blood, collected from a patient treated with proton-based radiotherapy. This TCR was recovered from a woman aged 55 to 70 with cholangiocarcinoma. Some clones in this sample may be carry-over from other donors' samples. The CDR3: CASSQDTAVWAGELFF. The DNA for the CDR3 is TGCGCCAGCAGCCAGGACACGGCTGTATGGGCCGGGGAGCTGTTTTTT.